Shown below are 32 T cell receptor beta chains from a single sample sequenced in a study of T-cell reconstitution after alpha-beta-depleted transplantation in children. Unique molecular identifiers featured in how the TCRbeta library was prepared. MiXCR was run by TCRdb on the PCR reads, yielding one entry per CDR3 protein. This table has tens of thousands of distinct CDR3 sequences, over 4.5% appearing once. The sample consisted of PBMCs, mostly from graft donor cells, taken 180 days after TCRalphabeta/CD19-depleted stem cell transplant. These receptors were collected from a boy younger than two who had a stem cell transplant for acute myeloid leukemia, so the T cells may come from the graft donor.

The table lists this clonotype with many counts. This CDR3 is CASIAGGPYNEQFF. The CDR3, as DNA: TGTGCCAGCATAGCGGGGGGGCCCTACAATGAGCAGTTCTTC. The J gene is TRBJ2-1, the V gene TRBV7-9; 11 nucleotides align to TRBD2. V lost 7 bases, J lost 2 bases, and 1 base stayed unmatched. CDR3 length equals 14 residues. Germline CDR1 is SEHNR and CDR2 is FQNEAQ (reference sequence).

This clonotype appeared many times. For the CDR3, the DNA is TGCAGTGCCGGGACAGGGGCCGATGAGCAGTTCTTC. Its translation is CSAGTGADEQFF. J is TRBJ2-1 and V is TRBV20-1, with 10 nucleotides matching TRBD1. Germline V gene lookup returns CDR1 DFQATT and CDR2 SNEGSKA (reference sequence). The CDR3 extends over 12 amino acids. The trim removed 6 bases at V and 8 bases at J, leaving 4 bases unmatched.

This clonotype was recorded many times. This chain links TRBV7-9 with TRBJ2-3; either TRBD1 or TRBD2 may supply D (5 bases each). The CDR3 spans 15 residues. Germline CDR1 SEHNR, CDR2 FQNEAQ (reference sequence). V lost 3 bases and J lost 2, with 12 bases in between. CDR3 DNA sequence: TGTGCCAGCAGCTTTGAGGGACGCTACACAGATACGCAGTATTTT. The encoded protein is CASSFEGRYTDTQYF.

This clonotype was counted many times. DNA of the CDR3: TGCAGTGCAATTAGCGGGGGCACAGATACGCAGTATTTT. It translates to CSAISGGTDTQYF. The chain is built from TRBV20-1 and TRBJ2-3; TRBD2 matches 8 bases. The CDR3 consists of 13 residues. J lost 1 base, V lost 6 bases, and 3 bases had no gene match. Per the germline V gene, CDR1 is DFQATT and CDR2 is SNEGSKA (reference sequence).

Ten or more counts support this clonotype. The chain joins TRBV7-2 to TRBJ1-2; D not resolved. The CDR3 length is 11 residues. Trimming removed 5 bases at V and 8 bases at J, with 9 bases between. Looked up from germline, CDR1 is SGHTA and CDR2 is FQGNSA. CDR3 residues: CASSPGWGYTF. The DNA of the CDR3 is TGTGCCAGCAGCCCGGGGTGGGGCTACACCTTC.

This clonotype appeared many times. The rearrangement uses TRBV7-6 and TRBJ2-1, with D possibly TRBD2 on 5 matching bases. The CDR3 has 16 amino acids. Germline V gene data show CDR1 as SGHVS and CDR2 as FNYEAQ. V was cut by 6 bases and J by 6 bases, with 21 bases left in between. In DNA form, the CDR3 reads TGTGCCAGCAGTCGAGACCTGCCTCCGGAGGTCAATGAGCAGTTCTTC. Translated: CASSRDLPPEVNEQFF. Together with reference TRBV7-6 and TRBJ2-1, the CDR3 gives the full variable domain: GAGVSQSPRYKVTKRGQDVALRCDPISGHVSLYWYRQALGQGPEFLTYFNYEAQQDKSGLPNDRFSAERPEGSISTLTIQRTEQRDSAMYRCASSRDLPPEVNEQFFGPGTRLTVL.

Ten or more counts support this clonotype. This chain joins TRBV7-9 and TRBJ2-3; the match to TRBD2 covers 10 bases. Looked up from germline, CDR1 is SEHNR and CDR2 is FQNEAQ (reference sequence). V lost 5 bases, J lost 9 bases, and 5 bases stayed unmatched. CDR3 length equals 13 residues. The CDR3 DNA is TGTGCCAGCAGCCCTAGCGGGGGTGGAACGCAGTATTTT. Amino acid sequence: CASSPSGGGTQYF.

At least ten counts were recorded for this clonotype. The chain couples TRBV25-1 to TRBJ1-3, with TRBD1 as a possible D gene (6 bases). The V end was cut by 6 bases, the J end by 1 base, with 10 bases between. The CDR3 consists of 14 residues. Germline lookup yields CDR1 MGHDK and CDR2 SYGVNS. CDR3 sequence (DNA): TGTGCCAGCAGGAAGCAGGGGTCTGGAAACACCATATATTTT. This codes for CASRKQGSGNTIYF.

In this sample, this clonotype turned up many times. The genes are TRBV2 and TRBJ2-7; possible D gene TRBD1, 6 bases. The germline V gene has CDR1 SNHLY and CDR2 FYNNEI. This CDR3 is 14 amino acids long. V lost 7 bases and J lost 2, with 15 bases in between. DNA for the CDR3: TGTGCCAGCAAACCGGACAGTTCCGCCTACGAGCAGTACGTC. It encodes CASKPDSSAYEQYV.

This clonotype has ten or more counts. The CDR3 nucleotides read TGCGCCAGCAGCCAAGCCAGGGGAGGAGCCCGCCCCCTCCACTTT. It yields the protein CASSQARGGARPLHF. The rearrangement uses TRBV4-3 and TRBJ1-6; TRBD1 might be the D (6 bases). The CDR3 has 15 amino acids. Per the germline V gene, CDR1 is LGHNA and CDR2 is YSLEER. V was pared by 1 base and J by 13 bases, with 17 bases between.

The sample holds many counts of this clonotype. The chain links TRBV7-7 to TRBJ2-1; 7 bases line up with TRBD1. The junction had 8 bases not matched to a gene; V was cut back by 5 bases and J by 1 base. The CDR3 sequence is 16 residues long. CDR1 is SSHAT and CDR2 is FNYEAQ in the germline V gene (reference sequence). Here the CDR3 reads CASSRTGTASYNEQFF. In DNA form, the CDR3 reads TGTGCCAGCAGCCGAACCGGGACAGCGTCCTACAATGAGCAGTTCTTC.

At least ten counts were recorded for this clonotype. The J gene is TRBJ2-7, the V gene TRBV4-3; D is possibly TRBD1 (5 bases). Germline lookup yields CDR1 LGHNA and CDR2 YSLEER. Trimming cost V 1 base and J 4 bases, with 20 bases left between them. The CDR3 contains 17 residues. The CDR3, as DNA: TGCGCCAGCAGCCAAGGAAATTCTCAGGGATTCGGGTACGAGCAGTACTTC. It codes for CASSQGNSQGFGYEQYF.

In its sample, this clonotype was seen many times. The chain recombines TRBV20-1 with TRBJ1-1; no firm D call. The germline CDR1 and CDR2 sequences are DFQATT and SNEGSKA (reference sequence). CDR3 length equals 11 residues. The ends were cut back, 3 bases at V and 6 bases at J, with 8 bases in the middle. CDR3 coding DNA: TGCAGTGCTAGGGGCCAAGCTGAAGCTTTCTTT. It codes for CSARGQAEAFF.

This clonotype was detected ten times or more. This chain connects TRBV27 to TRBJ2-2, with a weak D call TRBD1 (6 bases). Germline lookup yields CDR1 MNHEY and CDR2 SMNVEV (reference sequence). The CDR3 is made up of 14 amino acids. With 8 bases removed from V and 3 bases from J, the gap between germline ends came to 13 bases. The CDR3 region is CASCGQIDTGELFF. CDR3 bases: TGTGCCAGCTGCGGACAGATTGACACCGGGGAGCTGTTTTTT.

This clonotype has at least ten counts. CDR3: CASSQGVGSYEQFF. CDR3 bases: TGTGCCAGCAGCCAGGGGGTCGGGTCTTATGAGCAGTTCTTC. The rearrangement links TRBV27 to TRBJ2-1, with 7 bases lining up with TRBD1. The CDR3 contains 14 residues. The V gene end was trimmed by 6 bases and the J gene end by 8 bases; junction bases not matched to a gene: 10. The germline CDR1 and CDR2 sequences are MNHEY and SMNVEV (reference sequence).

In this sample, this clonotype turned up many times. V and J are TRBV18 and TRBJ1-5; 8 nucleotides match TRBD1. The CDR3 loop spans 15 amino acids. CDR1 and CDR2 from the germline V gene are KGHSH and LQKENI. The ends lost 3 bases at V and 2 bases at J; junction bases unmatched: 3. CDR3 protein: CASSPGGQGNQPQHF. The CDR3 DNA follows: TGTGCCAGCTCACCGGGGGGACAGGGCAATCAGCCCCAGCATTTT.

This clonotype was found many times. The chain carries TRBV15 and TRBJ2-2; 12 nucleotides line up with TRBD2. Per germline, CDR1 LNHNV and CDR2 YYDKDF (reference sequence). The CDR3 contains 20 residues. J was trimmed by 2 bases and V by 0 bases; bases with no gene match: 10. CDR3 protein: CATSRDHRGLAGLNTGELFF. DNA for the CDR3: TGTGCCACCAGCAGAGATCATCGTGGACTAGCGGGACTAAACACCGGGGAGCTGTTTTTT.

This clonotype was recorded at least ten times. V usage is TRBV18 and J usage is TRBJ1-2; no clear D. Germline loops: CDR1 KGHSH, CDR2 LQKENI. The length of the CDR3 is 14 residues. V lost 0 bases, J lost 7 bases, and 12 bases lay in between. CDR3 amino acids: CASSPPAGKRGYTF. DNA of the CDR3: TGTGCCAGCTCACCACCTGCGGGGAAACGTGGCTACACCTTC.

This clonotype was seen many times. The chain has TRBV11-2 and TRBJ2-3; D tentatively fits TRBD1 or TRBD2 (5 bases each). Per germline, CDR1 SGHAT and CDR2 FQNNGV. V was clipped by 5 bases and J by 6 bases, with 18 bases between them. This CDR3 spans 15 amino acids. The CDR3 nucleotides are TGTGCCAGCAGCCGGGGACCAGAAGGGTCGGATACGCAGTATTTT. Translation: CASSRGPEGSDTQYF. The whole variable domain, remainder taken from reference TRBV11-2 and TRBJ2-3, is EAGVAQSPRYKIIEKRQSVAFWCNPISGHATLYWYQQILGQGPKLLIQFQNNGVVDDSQLPKDRFSAERLKGVDSTLKIQPAKLEDSAVYLCASSRGPEGSDTQYFGPGTRLTVL.

This clonotype was recorded many times. The gene calls are TRBV12-3 or TRBV12-4 and TRBJ2-2, with D hard to call. Trimming pared 6 bases from V and 0 bases from J, leaving 11 bases between. The CDR3 totals 15 residues. The chain's CDR3 is CASSYRPANTGELFF. The CDR3 nucleotides read TGTGCCAGCAGCTACCGACCAGCGAACACCGGGGAGCTGTTTTTT.

This clonotype was recorded many times. The chain joins TRBV6-5 to TRBJ1-4; perhaps TRBD1 as D (6 bases). The V end lost 5 bases, the J end lost 5 bases, and 12 bases lay between the germline ends. The CDR3 runs to 14 residues. Germline values: CDR1 MNHEY, CDR2 SVGAGI. CDR3 nucleotide sequence: TGTGCCAGCAGTCAGACAGGTTTCAATGAAAAACTGTTTTTT. It translates to CASSQTGFNEKLFF.

This clonotype has a count of ten or more. The chain links TRBV11-2 to TRBJ1-2, with 7 bases that match TRBD1. V dropped 4 bases and J dropped 5; count of bases not matched to a gene: 4. Per germline, CDR1 SGHAT and CDR2 FQNNGV. CDR3 length: 13 residues. CDR3 coding DNA: TGTGCCAGCAGCTCGGGACAGTTTTATGGCTACACCTTC. As protein: CASSSGQFYGYTF.

The table lists this clonotype with many counts. This rearrangement joins TRBV15 to TRBJ2-7, with D tentatively TRBD1 (5 bases). Germline V lookup: CDR1 LNHNV, CDR2 YYDKDF (reference sequence). The V gene lost 5 bases and the J gene lost 2 bases, with 16 bases spanning the gap. The length of the CDR3 is 15 residues. CDR3 sequence reads: CATSLGQRPTYEQYF. DNA of the CDR3: TGTGCCACCAGCTTGGGGCAGAGGCCAACCTACGAGCAGTACTTC.

This clonotype was detected a few times. This may be a read error, as it is one base from a much larger clone. The chain recombines TRBV20-1 with TRBJ1-3, with 8 bases lining up with TRBD1. Looked up from germline, CDR1 is DFQATT and CDR2 is SNEGSKA (reference sequence). This CDR3 contains 14 residues. The CDR3 sequence is CSAGTGLSGNTRYF. CDR3 in DNA: TGCAGTGCTGGGACAGGCCTCTCTGGAAACACCAGATATTTT.

There are many counts of this clonotype. The chain has TRBV12-3 or TRBV12-4 and TRBJ2-6; D not resolved. Trimming took off 5 bases at V and 2 bases at J, with 10 bases between the two ends. This CDR3 comprises 15 residues. CDR3 coding DNA: TGTGCCAGCAGTCCGGACCGCACTGGGGCCAACGTCCTGACTTTC. Residues: CASSPDRTGANVLTF.

The sample holds many counts of this clonotype. This chain links TRBV19 with TRBJ2-1; perhaps D is TRBD1 or TRBD2 (5 bases each). Trimming took off 6 bases at V and 9 bases at J, with 18 bases between the two ends. Germline V gene sequence: CDR1 LNHDA, CDR2 SQIVND (reference sequence). The CDR3 covers 14 residues. Written as DNA, the CDR3 is TGTGCCAGTAGGGGACCAGTCCCCTGGGGTGAGCAGTTCTTC. Its translation is CASRGPVPWGEQFF. Full variable domain (missing parts from reference TRBV19 and TRBJ2-1): DGGITQSPKYLFRKEGQNVTLSCEQNLNHDAMYWYRQDPGQGLRLIYYSQIVNDFQKGDIAEGYSVSREKKESFPLTVTSAQKNPTAFYLCASRGPVPWGEQFFGPGTRLTVL.

The rearrangement joins TRBV4-2 to TRBJ2-2; D is unclear. V dropped 4 bases and J dropped 1 base, with 10 bases sitting between them. CDR3 size: 15 residues. Germline-derived CDR1 and CDR2 are LGHNA and YNFKEQ. CDR3 loop: CASSPGPLNTGELFF. CDR3 sequence (DNA): TGTGCCAGCAGCCCTGGGCCCCTGAACACCGGGGAGCTGTTTTTT.

This clonotype was seen at least ten times. In DNA, the CDR3 is TGTGCCAGCACAGATCGGGGGGTCTCCTACAATGAGCAGTTCTTC. It is translated as CASTDRGVSYNEQFF. The chain combines TRBV12-3 or TRBV12-4 with TRBJ2-1; 7 positions agree with TRBD2. The CDR3 runs to 15 residues. Trimming removed 7 bases from V and 0 bases from J; junction bases left unmatched: 6.

This clonotype appeared many times. The gene calls are TRBV5-1 and TRBJ1-1; D is perhaps TRBD1 (5 bases). Trimming took off 0 bases at V and 1 base at J, with 10 bases between the two ends. In germline, CDR1 is SGHRS, CDR2 YFSETQ. The CDR3 consists of 15 residues. CDR3 region: CASSLAKQGNTEAFF. The CDR3, as DNA: TGCGCCAGCAGCTTGGCCAAGCAGGGGAACACTGAAGCTTTCTTT.

This clonotype was seen at least ten times. The chain employs TRBV4-1 and TRBJ2-1; D is possibly TRBD1 (5 bases). Trimming stripped 0 bases from V and 3 bases from J, with 12 bases between. Germline V gene lookup returns CDR1 MGHRA and CDR2 YSYEKL. The CDR3 consists of 16 residues. The CDR3 reads CASSQDTGRGYNEQFF. The CDR3 DNA reads as TGCGCCAGCAGCCAAGATACGGGTAGGGGCTACAATGAGCAGTTCTTC.

This clonotype was picked up many times. The chain recombines TRBV29-1 with TRBJ2-3; 12 bases are a match to TRBD2. Unmatched junction bases numbered 6, after V lost 7 bases and J lost 4 bases. CDR3 length equals 14 residues. Germline CDR1 reads SQVTM; CDR2 reads ANQGSEA. The CDR3 nucleotides read TGCAGCGGATCTAGCGGGGGGGGATCAGATACGCAGTATTTT. This translates into CSGSSGGGSDTQYF.

This chain links TRBV6-6 with TRBJ1-4; D possibly corresponds to TRBD1 (5 bases). The V gene's germline CDR1 is MNHNY and CDR2 SVGAGI (reference sequence). The CDR3 loop spans 13 amino acids. Trimming took 2 bases from V and 5 from J, leaving 6 bases between them. The CDR3 region is CASSYRGNEKLFF. CDR3 bases: TGTGCCAGCAGTTACAGGGGCAATGAAAAACTGTTTTTT.